This is a list of T cell receptor beta chains from one sample in a study of shared clonotypes between healthy human individuals. TCRdb's table, derived via immunoSEQ multiplex PCR, lists solely in-frame clones and lacks some. The table includes around 2.1 million clones, under 95% detected once. Sequences were obtained from naive CD8+ T cells from PBMCs. These receptors originate from a man younger than 35 in good health. Some clones in this sample may be carry-over from other donors' samples. CDR3s include the opening cysteine and the closing phenylalanine or tryptophan. The order of the fields is V gene, clone size, D gene, J gene, CDR3 protein, CDR3 DNA. The D gene is left open where the match is weak. Some rows have no size entry. The others give once, few or many, or a class for an expanded clone.

v_call: TRBV6-1; clone_size: .; d_call: .; j_call: TRBJ2-2; cdr3_aa: CASTWAGRSTGELFF; cdr3_nt: TGTGCCAGCACCTGGGCCGGGCGCAGCACCGGGGAGCTGTTTTTT
v_call: TRBV10-1; clone_size: .; d_call: TRBD2; j_call: TRBJ2-1; cdr3_aa: CASSEVISASGSNEQFF; cdr3_nt: TGCGCCAGCAGTGAGGTAATTTCGGCTAGCGGGTCCAATGAGCAGTTCTTC
v_call: TRBV9; clone_size: .; d_call: .; j_call: TRBJ2-7; cdr3_aa: CASSAAGTGLGQYF; cdr3_nt: TGTGCCAGCAGCGCCGCCGGCACAGGGCTAGGGCAGTACTTC
v_call: TRBV28; clone_size: .; d_call: TRBD2; j_call: TRBJ2-2; cdr3_aa: CASMGLAGEGTGELFF; cdr3_nt: TGTGCCAGCATGGGACTAGCGGGAGAGGGCACCGGGGAGCTGTTTTTT
v_call: TRBV29-1; clone_size: once; d_call: TRBD2; j_call: TRBJ2-1; cdr3_aa: CSTLAGGLPAEQFF; cdr3_nt: TGCAGCACACTAGCGGGAGGACTTCCGGCGGAGCAGTTCTTC
v_call: TRBV5-8; clone_size: .; d_call: .; j_call: TRBJ2-2; cdr3_aa: CASRYRGGATLANTGELFF; cdr3_nt: TGTGCCAGCAGATATCGAGGGGGGGCCACCCTCGCGAACACCGGGGAGCTGTTTTTT
v_call: TRBV10-2; clone_size: once; d_call: .; j_call: TRBJ2-7; cdr3_aa: CASSESGQVTYEQYF; cdr3_nt: TGCGCCAGCAGTGAGTCTGGGCAGGTAACCTACGAGCAGTACTTC
v_call: TRBV11-2; clone_size: .; d_call: TRBD2; j_call: TRBJ2-1; cdr3_aa: CASSLGTSGRTEQFF; cdr3_nt: TGTGCCAGCAGCTTAGGGACTAGCGGGAGGACTGAGCAGTTCTTC
v_call: TRBV27; clone_size: .; d_call: TRBD1; j_call: TRBJ1-5; cdr3_aa: CASSGQGLGNQPQHF; cdr3_nt: TGTGCCAGCAGTGGACAGGGTTTGGGCAATCAGCCCCAGCATTTT
v_call: TRBV29-1; clone_size: .; d_call: .; j_call: TRBJ1-3; cdr3_aa: CSVEVPGSGNTIYF; cdr3_nt: TGCAGCGTTGAAGTGCCGGGCTCTGGAAACACCATATATTTT
v_call: TRBV6-1; clone_size: .; d_call: TRBD1; j_call: TRBJ2-7; cdr3_aa: CASTGTDRAYEQYF; cdr3_nt: TGTGCCAGCACGGGAACGGACAGGGCCTACGAGCAGTACTTC
v_call: TRBV7-9; clone_size: .; d_call: .; j_call: TRBJ2-4; cdr3_aa: CASSPGAVAKNIQYF; cdr3_nt: TGTGCCAGCTCACCCGGGGCCGTAGCCAAAAACATTCAGTACTTC
v_call: TRBV19; clone_size: .; d_call: .; j_call: TRBJ1-1; cdr3_aa: CASTPGRTNTEAFF; cdr3_nt: TGTGCCAGTACCCCGGGACGGACGAACACTGAAGCTTTCTTT
v_call: TRBV9; clone_size: .; d_call: .; j_call: TRBJ2-5; cdr3_aa: CASSEGQQETQYF; cdr3_nt: TGTGCCAGCAGCGAGGGACAACAAGAGACCCAGTACTTC
v_call: TRBV4-1; clone_size: .; d_call: .; j_call: TRBJ1-1; cdr3_aa: CASSLRQAGNTEAFF; cdr3_nt: TGCGCCAGCAGCCTTCGACAGGCGGGGAACACTGAAGCTTTCTTT
v_call: TRBV15; clone_size: .; d_call: TRBD2; j_call: TRBJ2-1; cdr3_aa: CATSTRGLAGGNEQFF; cdr3_nt: TGTGCCACCAGCACGAGAGGGCTAGCGGGTGGGAATGAGCAGTTCTTC
v_call: TRBV19; clone_size: .; d_call: TRBD2; j_call: TRBJ2-7; cdr3_aa: CASSPGLGGEYEQYF; cdr3_nt: TGTGCCAGTAGTCCGGGACTAGGTGGGGAATACGAGCAGTACTTC
v_call: TRBV7-6; clone_size: .; d_call: .; j_call: TRBJ2-1; cdr3_aa: CASSLSASEGNEQFF; cdr3_nt: TGTGCCAGCAGCTTATCGGCTAGCGAAGGCAATGAGCAGTTCTTC
v_call: TRBV19; clone_size: .; d_call: .; j_call: TRBJ2-1; cdr3_aa: CASRAGASGHEQFF; cdr3_nt: TGTGCCAGTAGAGCAGGGGCCAGCGGTCATGAGCAGTTCTTC
v_call: TRBV5-4; clone_size: .; d_call: .; j_call: TRBJ2-3; cdr3_aa: CASNNWKDTQYF; cdr3_nt: TGTGCCAGCAACAACTGGAAAGATACGCAGTATTTT
v_call: TRBV19; clone_size: .; d_call: .; j_call: TRBJ2-7; cdr3_aa: CASSMGPHEQYF; cdr3_nt: TGTGCCAGTAGTATGGGGCCCCACGAGCAGTACTTC
v_call: TRBV19; clone_size: .; d_call: .; j_call: TRBJ1-5; cdr3_aa: CASSSRTLSNQPQHF; cdr3_nt: TGTGCCAGTAGTAGTCGGACCCTGAGCAATCAGCCCCAGCATTTT
v_call: TRBV7-9; clone_size: .; d_call: TRBD2; j_call: TRBJ2-1; cdr3_aa: CASSRSGSNFDEQFF; cdr3_nt: TGTGCCAGCAGCCGTAGCGGGAGTAATTTTGATGAGCAGTTCTTC
v_call: TRBV7-8; clone_size: .; d_call: .; j_call: TRBJ2-1; cdr3_aa: CASIVTAQDYNEQFF; cdr3_nt: TGTGCCAGCATCGTCACCGCCCAGGACTACAATGAGCAGTTCTTC
v_call: TRBV7-8; clone_size: .; d_call: .; j_call: TRBJ2-4; cdr3_aa: CASSLDGVLDIQYF; cdr3_nt: TGTGCCAGCAGCTTAGATGGGGTGTTGGACATTCAGTACTTC
v_call: TRBV28; clone_size: .; d_call: .; j_call: TRBJ1-1; cdr3_aa: CASRRGKGAFF; cdr3_nt: TGTGCCAGCAGAAGGGGGAAGGGAGCTTTCTTT